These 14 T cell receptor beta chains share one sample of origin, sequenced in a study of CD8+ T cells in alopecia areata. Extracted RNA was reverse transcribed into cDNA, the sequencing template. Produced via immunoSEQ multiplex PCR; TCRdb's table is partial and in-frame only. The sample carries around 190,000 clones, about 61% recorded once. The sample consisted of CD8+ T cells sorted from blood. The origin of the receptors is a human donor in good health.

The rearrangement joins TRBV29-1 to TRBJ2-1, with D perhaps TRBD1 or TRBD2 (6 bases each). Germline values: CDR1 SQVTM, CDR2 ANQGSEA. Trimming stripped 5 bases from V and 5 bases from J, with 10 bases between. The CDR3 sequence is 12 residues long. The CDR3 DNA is TGCAGCGTTAGTAGGGGGGACAATGAGCAGTTCTTC. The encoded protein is CSVSRGDNEQFF.

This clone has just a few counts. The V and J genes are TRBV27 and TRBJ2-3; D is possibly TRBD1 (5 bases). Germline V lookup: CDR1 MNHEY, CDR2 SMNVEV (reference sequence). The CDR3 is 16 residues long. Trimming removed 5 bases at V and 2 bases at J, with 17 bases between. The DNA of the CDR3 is TGTGCCAGCAGTCCTGGGGCAGGTATTCCCACAGATACGCAGTATTTT. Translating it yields CASSPGAGIPTDTQYF.

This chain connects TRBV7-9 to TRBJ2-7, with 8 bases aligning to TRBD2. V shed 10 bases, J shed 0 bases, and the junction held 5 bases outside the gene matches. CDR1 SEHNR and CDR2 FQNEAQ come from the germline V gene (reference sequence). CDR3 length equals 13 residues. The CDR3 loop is CATRGGSSYEQYF. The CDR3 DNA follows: TGTGCCACCCGGGGGGGGAGCTCCTACGAGCAGTACTTC.

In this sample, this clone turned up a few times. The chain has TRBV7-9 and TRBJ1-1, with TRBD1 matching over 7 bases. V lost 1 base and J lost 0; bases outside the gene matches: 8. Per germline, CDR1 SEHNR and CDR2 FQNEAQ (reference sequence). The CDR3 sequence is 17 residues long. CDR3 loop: CASSLEDRRDLNTEAFF. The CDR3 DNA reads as TGTGCCAGCAGCTTAGAGGACAGGAGAGATTTGAACACTGAAGCTTTCTTT.

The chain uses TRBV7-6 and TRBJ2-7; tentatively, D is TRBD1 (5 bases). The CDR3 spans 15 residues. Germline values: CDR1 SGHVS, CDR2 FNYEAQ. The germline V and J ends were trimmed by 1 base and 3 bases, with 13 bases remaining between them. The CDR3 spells CASSLEQGTDYEQYF. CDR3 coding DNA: TGTGCCAGCAGCTTAGAGCAGGGTACCGACTACGAGCAGTACTTC.

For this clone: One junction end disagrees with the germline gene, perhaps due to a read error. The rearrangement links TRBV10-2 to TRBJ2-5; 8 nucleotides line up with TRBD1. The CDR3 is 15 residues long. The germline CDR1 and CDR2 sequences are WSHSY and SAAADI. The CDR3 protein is CASTLPGQAREAQYF. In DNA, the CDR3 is TGCGCCAGCACTCTCCCGGGACAGGCCCGAGAGGCCCAGTACTTC.

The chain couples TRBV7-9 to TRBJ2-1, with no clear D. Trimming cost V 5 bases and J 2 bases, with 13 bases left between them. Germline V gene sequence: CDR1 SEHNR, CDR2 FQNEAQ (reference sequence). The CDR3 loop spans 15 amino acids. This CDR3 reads CASSPPKGAYNEQFF. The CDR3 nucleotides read TGTGCCAGCAGCCCCCCGAAGGGTGCCTACAATGAGCAGTTCTTC.

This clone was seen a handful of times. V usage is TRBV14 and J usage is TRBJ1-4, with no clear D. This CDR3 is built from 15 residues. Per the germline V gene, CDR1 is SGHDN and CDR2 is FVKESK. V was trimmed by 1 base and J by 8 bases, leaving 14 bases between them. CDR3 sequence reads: CASSQGVGPREKLFF. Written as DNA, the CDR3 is TGTGCCAGCAGCCAAGGAGTTGGTCCGAGGGAAAAACTGTTTTTT.

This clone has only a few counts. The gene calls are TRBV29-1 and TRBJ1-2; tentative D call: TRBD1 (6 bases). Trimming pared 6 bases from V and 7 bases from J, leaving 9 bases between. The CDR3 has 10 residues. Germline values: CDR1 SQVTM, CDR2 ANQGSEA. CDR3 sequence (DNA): TGCAGCGTGACAGGAGGTGGCTACACCTTC. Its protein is CSVTGGGYTF.

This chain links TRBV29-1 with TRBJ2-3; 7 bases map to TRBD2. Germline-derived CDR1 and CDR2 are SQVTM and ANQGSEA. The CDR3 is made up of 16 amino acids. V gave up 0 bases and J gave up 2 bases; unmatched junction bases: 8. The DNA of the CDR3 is TGCAGCGTTGAAGATCCCGAGCGGGATCTCACAGATACGCAGTATTTT. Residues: CSVEDPERDLTDTQYF.

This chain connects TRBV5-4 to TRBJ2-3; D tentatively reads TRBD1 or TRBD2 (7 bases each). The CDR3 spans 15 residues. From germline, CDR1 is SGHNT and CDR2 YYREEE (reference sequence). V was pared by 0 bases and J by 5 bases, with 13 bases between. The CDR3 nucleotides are TGTGCCAGCAGCTTGGGACAGGGAGGGGGAGATACGCAGTATTTT. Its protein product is CASSLGQGGGDTQYF.

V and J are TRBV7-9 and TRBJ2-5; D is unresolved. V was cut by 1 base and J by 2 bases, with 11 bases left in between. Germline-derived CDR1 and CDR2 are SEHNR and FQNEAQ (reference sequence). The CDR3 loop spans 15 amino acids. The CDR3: CASSLERLAQETQYF. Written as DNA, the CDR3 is TGTGCCAGCAGCTTAGAACGACTTGCACAAGAGACCCAGTACTTC.

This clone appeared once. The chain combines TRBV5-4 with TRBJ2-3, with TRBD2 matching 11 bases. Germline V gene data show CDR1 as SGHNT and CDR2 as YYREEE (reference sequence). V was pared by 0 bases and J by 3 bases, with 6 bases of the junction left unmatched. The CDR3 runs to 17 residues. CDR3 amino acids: CASSLAFSGGVTDTQYF. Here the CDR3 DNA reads TGTGCCAGCAGCTTGGCGTTTAGCGGGGGGGTGACAGATACGCAGTATTTT.

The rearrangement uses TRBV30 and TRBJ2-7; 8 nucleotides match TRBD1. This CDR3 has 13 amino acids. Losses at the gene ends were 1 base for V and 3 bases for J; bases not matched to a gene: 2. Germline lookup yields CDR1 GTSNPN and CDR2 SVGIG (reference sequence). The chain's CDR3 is CAWSDGTGYEQYF. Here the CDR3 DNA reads TGTGCCTGGAGTGACGGGACAGGCTACGAGCAGTACTTC.